This TCR beta chain was captured in a study of blood T cell repertoires in COVID-19. The V gene's germline CDR1 is MGHRA and CDR2 YSYEKL. V gave up 4 bases and J gave up 3 bases, with 22 bases separating them. The CDR3 consists of 18 residues. Sequenced by immunoSEQ multiplex PCR; TCRdb stores in-frame clones only, minus some. The sample has some 110,000 clones; 86% are singletons. The clonotype was recovered from a man aged 40-55 years with acute or convalescent COVID-19. Sequencing input: peripheral blood. The genes are TRBV4-1 and TRBJ1-5; D perhaps matches TRBD1 (5 bases). The CDR3 nucleotides are TGCGCCAGCAGCCCAAACTTACAGCCCGGGGACTACAATCAGCCCCAGCATTTT. Protein sequence: CASSPNLQPGDYNQPQHF.